This paragraph reports one TCR beta chain. Its antigen is unknown. Base quality data are lacking; no much larger clone is found one base away. The CDR3 measures 16 amino acids from cysteine to phenylalanine. The only DNA kept is the CDR3, 48 bases in frame from the first base. Taken from the germline V gene, the CDR1 and CDR2 loops are SGHRS and YFSETQ. At the junction V is shortened by 4 bases and J by 7 bases; bases outside the gene matches: 9. TCRbeta CDR3 regions were amplified from genomic DNA by means of the immunoSEQ Assay, a bias-controlled multiplex PCR. As for the original processing: Nucleated cell counts per sample were estimated from amplification of reference gene primers within the assay. Sequence reads were collapsed and filtered to measure the absolute abundance of every unique TCRbeta CDR3 rearrangement. Productive Simpson clonality was computed per sample as the square root of Simpson's diversity index over productive rearrangements. Here the immuneACCESS table is served through TCRdb, limited to in-frame sequences with V and J called. Missing clones are a known gap in these copies; in checked studies unresolved V genes cover under half, and the rest lacks a known reason. The V and J calls and clone size are taken from that table; D and trimming were inferred from the DNA. The sample has about 24,000 clones on record, around nine tenths of them singletons. The ten largest clones take up less than 5.5% of the sample.

The data originate from a study of blood T cell repertoires in COVID-19 (dated by TCRdb to between 2020 and 2021). As for the study more broadly: Samples covering the acute and convalescent phases of COVID-19 were provided by collaborators in the United States, Italy and Spain. Subjects who had been exposed to COVID-19, were actively infected with it, or had recovered from it provided the deeply sampled blood TCRbeta repertoires that made up the dataset. Where available, HLA class I and class II types were obtained from metadata supplied by the sample provider rather than from assay-based typing. The repertoires were made available in a free public database intended to serve as a resource for research on the immune response to SARS-CoV-2. Sample metadata almost always included a de-identified subject ID, COVID-19 status, age in years and sex. The samples were drawn from two sources: the first 160 participants of the ongoing ImmuneRACE study, and 1,254 subjects contributed by 6 global collaborators. The prospective study material was composed of cDNA or gDNA derived from T cells, B-cell-depleted T cells, or PBMCs. The full study reports these points: The quantity of clinical and demographic metadata differed by source and by participant and was supplied without curation.

Collaborating institutions collected whole blood in K2EDTA tubes following their own protocols. For TCRbeta analysis, collaborators shipped samples as frozen whole blood, isolated PBMCs, or DNA extracted from either of those sample types. Recombination connected TRBV5-1 to TRBJ1-6; TRBD1 matches 9 bases in the middle. The clonotype was recovered from a man aged 50 or older with active COVID-19. Source material: peripheral blood. The CDR3 corresponds to CASSKTGTGSNSPLHF. The sequenced DNA is TGCGCCAGCAGCAAAACCGGGACAGGGTCCAATTCACCCCTCCACTTT.